The 5 T cell receptor beta chains below were found in one sample sequenced in a study of OX40 agonist ivuxolimab in advanced cancers. Here immunoSEQ multiplex PCR was the method, and the copy in TCRdb shows in-frame clones only, minus some. The repertoire holds around 22,000 clones, with approximately 85% as singletons. The sample in question was CD4+ or CD8+ T cells sorted from blood, obtained in a trial of the OX40 agonist ivuxolimab. These receptors were obtained from an adult with an advanced solid tumor such as melanoma, head and neck, liver or kidney cancer.

This chain connects TRBV11-2 to TRBJ2-7; 12 bases agree with TRBD2. The germline CDR1 and CDR2 sequences are SGHAT and FQNNGV. The J segment lost 1 base and the V segment lost 3 bases, leaving 4 bases of the junction unmatched. This CDR3 has 16 amino acids. The CDR3 reads CASSFRLAGASYEQYF. The CDR3 DNA sequence: TGTGCCAGCAGCTTCCGACTAGCGGGAGCTTCCTACGAGCAGTACTTC. The full variable domain, its missing parts supplied by reference TRBV11-2 and TRBJ2-7, is EAGVAQSPRYKIIEKRQSVAFWCNPISGHATLYWYQQILGQGPKLLIQFQNNGVVDDSQLPKDRFSAERLKGVDSTLKIQPAKLEDSAVYLCASSFRLAGASYEQYFGPGTRLTVT.

This chain uses TRBV9 with TRBJ2-7; D unresolved. The CDR3 is 14 residues long. In germline, CDR1 is SGDLS, CDR2 YYNGEE. Trimming left V 0 bases short and J 0 bases short, with 7 bases between. CDR3 nucleotide sequence: TGTGCCAGCAGCGTAGCGCAGAGCTCCTACGAGCAGTACTTC. Protein: CASSVAQSSYEQYF.

In its sample, this clone was seen a few times. The chain employs TRBV29-1 and TRBJ1-1, with 8 bases aligning to TRBD1. J lost 5 bases, V lost 7 bases, and 9 bases had no gene match. Germline V gene data show CDR1 as SQVTM and CDR2 as ANQGSEA. This CDR3 spans 13 amino acids. The CDR3 reads CSANRGISTEAFF. The CDR3 DNA sequence: TGCAGCGCCAACAGGGGGATAAGTACTGAAGCTTTCTTT.

V usage is TRBV10-3 and J usage is TRBJ2-2, with TRBD1 identical over 11 bases. CDR3 size: 16 residues. Germline V gene sequence: CDR1 ENHRY, CDR2 SYGVKD. V trimming: 6 bases; J trimming: 2 bases; junction bases outside the gene matches: 5. The CDR3 DNA follows: TGTGCCATCAGAGGGACAGGGGGTTCTAACACCGGGGAGCTGTTTTTT. Encoded protein: CAIRGTGGSNTGELFF.

On this clone itself: The junction differs from germline at one of its ends, possibly a read error. V and J are TRBV12-5 and TRBJ2-3; TRBD1 agrees at 7 bases. CDR1 is LGHNT, CDR2 FRNRAP, per germline. The CDR3 length is 11 residues. The CDR3 sequence: CASGLSGTEDF. CDR3 sequence (DNA): TGTGCTAGTGGTTTGTCCGGGACAGAAGATTTT.